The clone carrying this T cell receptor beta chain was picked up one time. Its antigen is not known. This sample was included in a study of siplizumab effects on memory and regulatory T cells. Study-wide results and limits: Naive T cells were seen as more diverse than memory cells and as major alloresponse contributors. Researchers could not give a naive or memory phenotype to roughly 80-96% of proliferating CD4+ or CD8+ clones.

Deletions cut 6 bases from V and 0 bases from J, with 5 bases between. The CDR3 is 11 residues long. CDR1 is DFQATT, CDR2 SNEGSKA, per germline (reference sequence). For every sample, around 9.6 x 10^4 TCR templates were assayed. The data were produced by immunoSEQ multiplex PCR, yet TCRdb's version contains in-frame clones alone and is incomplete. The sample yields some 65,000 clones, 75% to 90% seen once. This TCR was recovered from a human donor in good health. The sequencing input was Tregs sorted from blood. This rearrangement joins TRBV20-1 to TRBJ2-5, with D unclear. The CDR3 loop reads CSAQYQETQYF. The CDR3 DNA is TGCAGTGCACAGTACCAAGAGACCCAGTACTTC.